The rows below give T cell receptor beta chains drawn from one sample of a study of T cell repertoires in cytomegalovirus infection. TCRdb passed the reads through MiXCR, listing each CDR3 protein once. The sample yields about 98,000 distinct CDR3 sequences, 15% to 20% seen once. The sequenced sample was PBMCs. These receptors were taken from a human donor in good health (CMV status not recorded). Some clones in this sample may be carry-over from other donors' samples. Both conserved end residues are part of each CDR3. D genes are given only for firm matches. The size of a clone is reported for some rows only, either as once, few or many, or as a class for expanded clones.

TGCGCCAGCAGCCCGGACAGGAGCTATGGCTACACCTTC	CASSPDRSYGYTF	TRBV5-1	TRBJ1-2	many	TRBD1
TGTGCCAGCAGCCGAGCGGGGGGAAGCAATGAGCAGTTCTTC	CASSRAGGSNEQFF	TRBV7-2	TRBJ2-1	many	TRBD2
TGTGCCAGCTCTTCAGGGACCCCCCAAGGTGGGAACACCATATATTTT	CASSSGTPQGGNTIYF	TRBV7-2	TRBJ1-3	many	-
TGTGCCAGTAGCCCCACTCGACTAGCGGGGAGCACAGATACGCAGTATTTT	CASSPTRLAGSTDTQYF	TRBV19	TRBJ2-3	few	TRBD2
TGCAGCGTTGTGGGCAGCAAAACACCCTACGAGCAGTACTTC	CSVVGSKTPYEQYF	TRBV29-1	TRBJ2-7	-	-
TGTGCCAGCAGCCGGAAGGGACCGCCGGGAGGCTACACCTTC	CASSRKGPPGGYTF	TRBV12-3/TRBV12-4	TRBJ1-2	many	-
TGCAGTGCTAGTAACCGAGATATGGGCGGCTACACCTTC	CSASNRDMGGYTF	TRBV20-1	TRBJ1-2	few	-
TGCAGCGTGGGGACAGGGGACGAAAAACTGTTTTTT	CSVGTGDEKLFF	TRBV29-1	TRBJ1-4	-	TRBD1
TGTGCCAGCAGCGCTCGAGCTGGTGCGGACTACACCTTC	CASSARAGADYTF	TRBV7-2	TRBJ1-2	many	-
TGCGCCAGCAGCTTATTGGAGGCAACTAATGAAAAACTGTTTTTT	CASSLLEATNEKLFF	TRBV5-1	TRBJ1-4	-	-
TGTGCCAGCAGCCTCACCGACGGTTCCTACGAGCAGTACTTC	CASSLTDGSYEQYF	TRBV11-1	TRBJ2-7	few	-
TGTGCCAGCAGCTTAGCGGGAGCGGGAGGTAGTATGAGCTACACCTTC	CASSLAGAGGSMSYTF	TRBV7-2	TRBJ1-2	few	-
TGCAGTGCTAAGGCAGGGGGGGGGACTAACTATGGCTACACCTTC	CSAKAGGGTNYGYTF	TRBV20-1	TRBJ1-2	-	TRBD1
TGTGCCAGCAGCGGGGCGGACCGACCCTACGAGCAGTACTTC	CASSGADRPYEQYF	TRBV6-2/TRBV6-3	TRBJ2-7	many	-
TGTGCCAGCAACTACGGGAGCACCGGGGAGCTGTTTTTT	CASNYGSTGELFF	TRBV3-1	TRBJ2-2	-	-
TGTGCCAGCAGCTTCTTAGGCGAGGATACGCAGTATTTT	CASSFLGEDTQYF	TRBV7-6	TRBJ2-3	-	-
TGCGCCAGCAGCTGGGGGCAGGACACCGGGGAGCTGTTTTTT	CASSWGQDTGELFF	TRBV5-1	TRBJ2-2	-	-
TGTGCCAGCAGTCGGACGGCTCCGGGGTCCTACAATGAGCAGTTCTTC	CASSRTAPGSYNEQFF	TRBV25-1	TRBJ2-1	-	-
TGCGCCAGCAGCTTGATCCTAAACACCGGGGAGCTGTTTTTT	CASSLILNTGELFF	TRBV5-1	TRBJ2-2	-	-
TGTGCCAGCAGCCCCCAGGCGGGCCTCCAAGAGACCCAGTACTTC	CASSPQAGLQETQYF	TRBV7-2	TRBJ2-5	many	-
TGTGCCAGCAGTTTTGGAAGGGAGACTGAAGCTTTCTTT	CASSFGRETEAFF	TRBV6-2/TRBV6-3	TRBJ1-1	-	-
TGTGCCAGCAGCCGGACAGGGTGGAATTCACCCCTCCACTTT	CASSRTGWNSPLHF	TRBV7-6	TRBJ1-6	few	TRBD1
TGTGCCAGCAGCTCCTGGGACACGGCTTCGATCTACGAGCAGTACTTC	CASSSWDTASIYEQYF	TRBV7-9	TRBJ2-7	many	-
TGTGCCAGCAGCTTAGTGGGGAGGCCGAACACCGGGGAGCTGTTTTTT	CASSLVGRPNTGELFF	TRBV7-8	TRBJ2-2	many	-
TGTGCCAGCAGGGGGACCACCACCGGGGAGCTGTTTTTT	CASRGTTTGELFF	TRBV7-3	TRBJ2-2	many	-
TGTGCCATTGGGACTCCCGCGTACAATGAGCAGTTCTTC	CAIGTPAYNEQFF	TRBV28	TRBJ2-1	few	-